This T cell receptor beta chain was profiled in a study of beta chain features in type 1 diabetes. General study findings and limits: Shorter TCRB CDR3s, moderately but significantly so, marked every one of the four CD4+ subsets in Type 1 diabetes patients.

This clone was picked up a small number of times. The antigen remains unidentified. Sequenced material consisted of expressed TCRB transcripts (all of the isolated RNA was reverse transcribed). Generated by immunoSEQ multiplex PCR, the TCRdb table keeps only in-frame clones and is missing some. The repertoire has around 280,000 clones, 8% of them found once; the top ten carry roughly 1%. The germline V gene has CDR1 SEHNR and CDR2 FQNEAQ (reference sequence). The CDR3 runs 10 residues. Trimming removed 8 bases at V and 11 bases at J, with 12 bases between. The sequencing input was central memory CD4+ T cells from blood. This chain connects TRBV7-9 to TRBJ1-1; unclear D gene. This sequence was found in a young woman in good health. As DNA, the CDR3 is TGTGCCAGCGGCCTACTAAGGGCTTTCTTT. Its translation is CASGLLRAFF.